The next 29 T cell receptor beta chains were all read from a single sample in a study of T cells in Graves' hyperthyroidism and ophthalmopathy. RNA transcripts served as the template for amplifying TCR beta CDR3 regions. In the first-round RT-PCR of the TCR CDR3, the HTBI primer set was used. One entry per CDR3 protein, called by TCRdb with MiXCR from the multiplex PCR reads. The sample gives approximately 600,000 distinct CDR3 sequences, less than 25% of which show up once; approximately 30% is in the top ten. The sequenced sample was blood. These receptors were collected from a man aged 25-45 years with Graves' ophthalmopathy.

This clonotype was seen ten or more times. The chain couples TRBV5-1 to TRBJ1-1; TRBD1 might be the D (6 bases). V lost 2 bases and J lost 1, with 12 bases in between. This CDR3 has 15 residues. Germline loops: CDR1 SGHRS, CDR2 YFSETQ. This chain's CDR3 is CASSFNGGSNTEAFF. For the CDR3, the DNA is TGCGCCAGCAGCTTTAACGGGGGCTCGAACACTGAAGCTTTCTTT.

The J gene is TRBJ2-1, the V gene TRBV28; 7 bases map to TRBD1. V dropped 5 bases and J dropped 15; count of bases not matched to a gene: 7. This CDR3 spans 11 amino acids. Germline V gives CDR1 MDHEN, CDR2 SYDVKM. This CDR3 reads CASSDTTGLFF. The CDR3, as DNA: TGTGCCAGCAGTGATACGACAGGGTTGTTCTTC.

This chain connects TRBV19 to TRBJ2-6; 7 bases agree with TRBD1. This CDR3 has 16 residues. Unmatched junction bases numbered 5, after V lost 4 bases and J lost 2 bases. Per the germline V gene, CDR1 is LNHDA and CDR2 is SQIVND (reference sequence). CDR3 coding DNA: TGTGCCAGTAGTACCTACGGACAGGCTGGGGCCAACGTCCTGACTTTC. It specifies CASSTYGQAGANVLTF.

The CDR3 loop is CASSPAGLSNTGELFF. In DNA, the CDR3 is TGTGCCAGCTCACCAGCGGGCCTTTCGAACACCGGGGAGCTGTTTTTT. V usage is TRBV18 and J usage is TRBJ2-2; D may be TRBD2 (5 bases). The CDR3 runs to 16 residues. Germline V CDR1 and CDR2: KGHSH, LQKENI. The V end lost 2 bases, the J end lost 0 bases, and 10 bases lay between the germline ends.

This clonotype appeared a few times. One base away lies a much larger clone, so this may be a sequencing read error. This chain connects TRBV10-3 to TRBJ2-1, with 14 bases that match TRBD2. The junction had 4 bases not matched to a gene; V was cut back by 5 bases and J by 7 bases. Per germline, CDR1 ENHRY and CDR2 SYGVKD. This CDR3 has 15 amino acids. The CDR3 region has the DNA TGTGCCATCAGTCCGGGACTAGCGGGAGAGAATGAGCAGTTCTTC. This gives the protein CAISPGLAGENEQFF.

This chain connects TRBV20-1 to TRBJ2-7; possible D gene TRBD2, 6 bases. Trimming pared 1 base from V and 2 bases from J, leaving 12 bases between. CDR3 size: 14 residues. CDR1 is DFQATT, CDR2 SNEGSKA, per germline (reference sequence). The DNA of the CDR3 is TGCAGTGCTAGAGTTCTGCGGGAAACCTACGAGCAGTACTTC. Residues: CSARVLRETYEQYF.

The V call is TRBV7-2, the J call TRBJ1-4, with TRBD1 as a possible D gene (5 bases). Trimming pared 6 bases from V and 5 bases from J, leaving 16 bases between. Germline V CDR1 and CDR2: SGHTA, FQGNSA. The CDR3 totals 15 residues. CDR3 region: CASRSNRGRNEKLFF. Here the CDR3 DNA reads TGTGCCAGCAGATCGAACCGGGGCCGGAATGAAAAACTGTTTTTT.

The rearrangement joins TRBV3-1 to TRBJ2-3; D not certain. Germline V gives CDR1 LGHDT, CDR2 YNNKEL (reference sequence). The V gene lost 0 bases and the J gene lost 2 bases, with 6 bases spanning the gap. This CDR3 has 14 amino acids. This chain's CDR3 is CASSQDRFTDTQYF. The CDR3 coding sequence is TGTGCCAGCAGCCAAGATAGATTCACAGATACGCAGTATTTT.

This clonotype has ten or more counts. V is TRBV13 and J is TRBJ2-7; 7 positions match TRBD1. CDR1 is PRHDT, CDR2 FYEKMQ, per germline (reference sequence). The ends lost 5 bases at V and 0 bases at J; junction bases unmatched: 4. The CDR3 length is 14 residues. As DNA, the CDR3 is TGTGCCAGCAGCCCGACAGGGCTCTCCTACGAGCAGTACTTC. Encoded protein: CASSPTGLSYEQYF.

V and J are TRBV18 and TRBJ2-7, with D possibly matching TRBD2 (6 bases). The CDR3 has 16 residues. Trimming pared 1 base from V and 0 bases from J, leaving 13 bases between. Germline V lookup: CDR1 KGHSH, CDR2 LQKENI. The CDR3: CASSPRGDRSSYEQYF. CDR3 nucleotides: TGTGCCAGCTCACCACGCGGGGACCGAAGCTCCTACGAGCAGTACTTC.

CDR3 DNA: TGCAGTGCTGGCGGACAGAACAATGAGCAGTTCTTC. Translation: CSAGGQNNEQFF. The chain has TRBV20-1 and TRBJ2-1; TRBD1 is a possible D gene (6 bases). The CDR3 consists of 12 residues. Trimming pared 5 bases from V and 5 bases from J, leaving 10 bases between. The germline V gene encodes CDR1 DFQATT and CDR2 SNEGSKA (reference sequence).

This chain uses TRBV9 with TRBJ2-3, with TRBD2 as a possible D gene (6 bases). V lost 6 bases and J 0 bases, leaving 8 bases between the germline ends. This CDR3 has 13 residues. Germline V gene sequence: CDR1 SGDLS, CDR2 YYNGEE. The CDR3 bases are TGTGCCAGCAACGGGGGTAGCACAGATACGCAGTATTTT. The encoded protein is CASNGGSTDTQYF.

This sequence joins TRBV20-1 and TRBJ2-2, with D perhaps TRBD2 (5 bases). The CDR3 has 13 amino acids. Trimming stripped 7 bases from V and 0 bases from J, with 9 bases between. Germline CDR1 and CDR2: DFQATT and SNEGSKA (reference sequence). CDR3 bases: TGCAGTGGGGCGGGCACGAACACCGGGGAGCTGTTTTTT. This encodes CSGAGTNTGELFF.

This clonotype was detected only a few times. The chain recombines TRBV6-2 or TRBV6-3 with TRBJ1-5, with D possibly TRBD1 on 6 matching bases. CDR3 length: 14 amino acids. In germline, CDR1 is MNHEY, CDR2 SVGEGT. The V and J ends lost 3 bases and 7 bases respectively, with 13 bases between them. The CDR3 protein is CASSYYRGRQPQHF. CDR3 nucleotide sequence: TGTGCCAGCAGTTATTATAGGGGGAGGCAGCCCCAGCATTTT.

This clonotype was observed a handful of times. V usage is TRBV5-1 and J usage is TRBJ1-2; no reliable D call. Looked up from germline, CDR1 is SGHRS and CDR2 is YFSETQ. With 4 bases removed from V and 5 bases from J, the gap between germline ends came to 21 bases. This CDR3 comprises 16 residues. The CDR3 DNA is TGCGCCAGCAGCCTAAACTCGGAAAAGGGTGGTTATGGCTACACCTTC. This translates into CASSLNSEKGGYGYTF. Filled out from reference TRBV5-1 and TRBJ1-2, the complete variable domain reads KAGVTQTPRYLIKTRGQQVTLSCSPISGHRSVSWYQQTPGQGLQFLFEYFSETQRNKGNFPGRFSGRQFSNSRSEMNVSTLELGDSALYLCASSLNSEKGGYGYTFGSGTRLTVV.

In regard to this clonotype: It may be a read error: a sequence one base away is much more abundant. V usage is TRBV27 and J usage is TRBJ1-5, with a tentative D call TRBD1 (5 bases). V was pared by 1 base and J by 0 bases, with 16 bases between. The CDR3 has 18 residues. CDR1 MNHEY and CDR2 SMNVEV come from the germline V gene (reference sequence). The CDR3 region has the DNA TGTGCCAGCAGTTTATGGATCTGCAGGGCGGATAGCAATCAGCCCCAGCATTTT. It specifies CASSLWICRADSNQPQHF.

In its sample, this clonotype was seen many times. V gene TRBV7-2 combines with J gene TRBJ2-7, with a tentative D call TRBD2 (6 bases). Between the trimmed V and J ends, which lost 2 bases and 5 bases, there was a span of 16 bases. Germline CDR1 reads SGHTA; CDR2 reads FQGNSA. The CDR3 has 15 amino acids. The CDR3 DNA is TGTGCCAGCAGCTTATCGTCTACCGGGAGCCACGAGCAGTACTTC. Translated: CASSLSSTGSHEQYF.

This clonotype was seen repeatedly, ten times or more. This chain connects TRBV5-1 to TRBJ2-3; 10 bases are a match to TRBD2. This CDR3 has 15 residues. V dropped 4 bases and J dropped 4; count of bases not matched to a gene: 6. Germline loops: CDR1 SGHRS, CDR2 YFSETQ. The CDR3 sequence is CASSAGLASPDTQYF. The CDR3 nucleotides are TGCGCCAGCAGCGCGGGACTAGCGAGCCCAGATACGCAGTATTTT.

Many counts were recorded for this clonotype. The chain recombines TRBV28 with TRBJ2-1, with D tentatively TRBD2 (6 bases). Germline assignment: CDR1 MDHEN and CDR2 SYDVKM. V dropped 4 bases and J dropped 3 bases, with 10 bases sitting between them. This CDR3 region has 14 residues. The CDR3 region is CASSWVGGYNEQFF. As DNA, the CDR3 is TGTGCCAGCAGTTGGGTGGGAGGCTACAATGAGCAGTTCTTC.

The J gene is TRBJ2-7, the V gene TRBV20-1, with no clear D. Germline lookup yields CDR1 DFQATT and CDR2 SNEGSKA (reference sequence). Trimming cost V 0 bases and J 4 bases, with 4 bases left between them. The CDR3 loop spans 11 amino acids. As DNA, the CDR3 is TGCAGTGCTAGAGACAAATACGAGCAGTACTTC. Translating gives CSARDKYEQYF.

This clonotype was counted a few times. The genes are TRBV2 and TRBJ2-1, with TRBD2 identical over 11 bases. This CDR3 has 17 amino acids. Germline V gives CDR1 SNHLY, CDR2 FYNNEI. The junction had 9 bases not matched to a gene; V was cut back by 8 bases and J by 0 bases. CDR3 residues: CASLSGRARHSYNEQFF. CDR3 DNA sequence: TGTGCCAGCCTTAGCGGGAGGGCACGCCACTCCTACAATGAGCAGTTCTTC.

This clonotype came up a few times. This chain uses TRBV6-1 with TRBJ2-7; 8 positions agree with TRBD1. Losses at the gene ends were 8 bases for V and 3 bases for J; bases not matched to a gene: 3. CDR1 is MNHNS, CDR2 SASEGT, per germline. This CDR3 has 12 residues. The CDR3 spells CASVDRGYEQYF. The CDR3 DNA is TGTGCCAGCGTCGACAGGGGCTACGAGCAGTACTTC.

In regard to this clonotype: This may arise from a read error, as a much more abundant clone is one base away. The conserved phenylalanine or tryptophan is not found at the CDR3 terminus, so this likely reflects a read error. V and J are TRBV7-9 and TRBJ2-5; 8 bases align to TRBD2. Germline trimming cut 7 bases from V and 1 base from J; bases unmatched to any gene: 5. CDR3 length: 14 residues. In germline, CDR1 is SEHNR, CDR2 FQNEAQ (reference sequence). CDR3 DNA sequence: TGTGCCAGCACCGGGGGGGTGGGCCAAGAGACCCAGTACCTC. Its translation is CASTGGVGQETQYL.

This chain links TRBV20-1 with TRBJ1-5; the D gene is possibly TRBD1 (6 bases). The germline gives CDR1 DFQATT, CDR2 SNEGSKA (reference sequence). The CDR3 runs 14 residues. Trimming cost V 3 bases and J 4 bases, with 13 bases left between them. CDR3 sequence: CSARGGGANQPQHF. Here the CDR3 DNA reads TGCAGTGCTAGGGGCGGGGGGGCAAATCAGCCCCAGCATTTT.

The chain carries TRBV6-1 and TRBJ2-7; 8 positions agree with TRBD1. The germline V gene has CDR1 MNHNS and CDR2 SASEGT. V gave up 6 bases and J gave up 1 base; unmatched junction bases: 8. The CDR3 extends over 15 amino acids. CDR3 sequence (DNA): TGTGCCAGCAGCCTTGACAGGGGTGGGTCCTACGAGCAGTACTTC. This translates into CASSLDRGGSYEQYF.

This clonotype was seen at least ten times. The chain combines TRBV2 with TRBJ1-5, with D perhaps TRBD1 (6 bases). Trimming took 5 bases from V and 3 from J, leaving 11 bases between them. The CDR3 has 14 amino acids. CDR1 SNHLY and CDR2 FYNNEI come from the germline V gene. The CDR3: CASSQDSLNQPQHF. The DNA of the CDR3 is TGTGCCAGCAGTCAGGACAGCCTCAATCAGCCCCAGCATTTT. Based on the CDR3 plus reference TRBV2 and TRBJ1-5, the full variable domain is EPEVTQTPSHQVTQMGQEVILRCVPISNHLYFYWYRQILGQKVEFLVSFYNNEISEKSEIFDDQFSVERPDGSNFTLKIRSTKLEDSAMYFCASSQDSLNQPQHFGDGTRLSIL.

The chain combines TRBV20-1 with TRBJ1-1; D unclear. The V gene lost 5 bases and the J gene lost 4 bases, with 11 bases spanning the gap. Looked up from germline, CDR1 is DFQATT and CDR2 is SNEGSKA (reference sequence). The CDR3 consists of 12 residues. CDR3 region: CSAPDKSTEAFF. Written as DNA, the CDR3 is TGCAGTGCTCCAGACAAATCCACTGAAGCTTTCTTT.

This clonotype was seen only a few times. The CDR3 loop reads CSARLAEGSTDTQYF. In DNA form, the CDR3 reads TGCAGTGCTAGGTTAGCGGAGGGCAGCACAGATACGCAGTATTTT. The chain has TRBV20-1 and TRBJ2-3; D is perhaps TRBD2 (6 bases). Germline V CDR1 and CDR2: DFQATT, SNEGSKA (reference sequence). The CDR3 has 15 amino acids. The germline V and J ends were trimmed by 3 bases and 0 bases, with 13 bases remaining between them.

This chain uses TRBV9 with TRBJ2-5; D is possibly TRBD2 (5 bases). Trimming removed 0 bases from V and 7 bases from J, with 13 bases in between. This CDR3 comprises 14 residues. Germline V gives CDR1 SGDLS, CDR2 YYNGEE. The CDR3 DNA follows: TGTGCCAGCAGCGTAGCTAGCCAGCACGGGACCCAGTACTTC. Translation: CASSVASQHGTQYF. The full variable domain, rest sourced from reference TRBV9 and TRBJ2-5, is DSGVTQTPKHLITATGQRVTLRCSPRSGDLSVYWYQQSLDQGLQFLIQYYNGEERAKGNILERFSAQQFPDLHSELNLSSLELGDSALYFCASSVASQHGTQYFGPGTRLLVL.